The rows below give T cell receptor beta chains drawn from one sample of a study of blood T cell repertoires in COVID-19. Assay: immunoSEQ multiplex PCR; the TCRdb copy retains only in-frame clones and omits some. The sample consists of roughly 280,000 clones, 75% to 90% of them appearing once. The specimen was peripheral blood. The origin of the receptors is a man aged 30 to 45 with active or convalescent COVID-19. Each CDR3 is given with its conserved first and last residue. Each record gives: CDR3 length, D gene, clone size, J gene, V gene, CDR3 protein, CDR3 DNA. The D gene is left open where the match is weak. Only part of the rows carry a size: once, few, many, or a class if the clone is expanded.

14 | TRBD2 | . | TRBJ2-1 | TRBV7-9 | CASSAGLADNEQFF | TGTGCCAGCAGCGCCGGACTAGCGGACAATGAGCAGTTCTTC
14 | . | . | TRBJ1-1 | TRBV7-2 | CASSLGRGNTEAFF | TGTGCCAGCAGCTTAGGCAGAGGGAACACTGAAGCTTTCTTT
12 | . | . | TRBJ1-1 | TRBV2 | CASSDRLDRAFF | TGTGCCAGCAGTGACCGCCTAGATCGGGCTTTCTTT
17 | TRBD2 | . | TRBJ2-7 | TRBV5-4 | CASSLSKLAGVSYEQYF | TGTGCCAGCAGCTTGAGTAAACTAGCGGGGGTATCCTACGAGCAGTACTTC
13 | . | . | TRBJ2-7 | TRBV18 | CASSPEINREQYF | TGTGCCAGCTCACCAGAAATCAACCGGGAGCAGTACTTC
14 | . | once | TRBJ1-4 | TRBV19 | CASSPGSTNEKLFF | TGTGCCAGTAGTCCCGGTTCAACTAATGAAAAACTGTTTTTT
15 | . | few | TRBJ1-5 | TRBV4-2 | CASSQGTDSNQPQHF | TGTGCCAGCAGCCAAGGGACAGATAGCAATCAGCCCCAGCATTTT
13 | TRBD1 | . | TRBJ2-7 | TRBV2 | CASGQGRGYEQYF | TGTGCCAGCGGACAGGGTAGGGGATACGAGCAGTACTTC
13 | . | . | TRBJ2-7 | TRBV19 | CATSRQGPYEQYF | TGTGCCACCTCACGGCAGGGGCCCTACGAGCAGTACTTC
15 | TRBD1 | . | TRBJ2-1 | TRBV11-2 | CASSLGTGTYNEQFF | TGTGCCAGCAGCCTAGGGACAGGGACTTACAATGAGCAGTTCTTC
12 | . | . | TRBJ1-1 | TRBV30 | CAWGQMNTEAFF | TGTGCCTGGGGACAGATGAACACTGAAGCTTTCTTT
13 | . | . | TRBJ1-1 | TRBV12-3/TRBV12-4 | CASTPRQATEAFF | TGTGCCAGCACCCCTAGACAGGCCACTGAAGCTTTCTTT
14 | . | . | TRBJ1-2 | TRBV18 | CASSPPSQSNGYTF | TGTGCCAGCTCACCACCCTCACAGAGCAATGGCTACACCTTC
13 | . | . | TRBJ1-2 | TRBV6-5 | CASSYGRVDGYTF | TGTGCCAGCAGTTACGGCAGGGTAGATGGCTACACCTTC
14 | TRBD2 | . | TRBJ2-7 | TRBV27 | CASSLGTRYYEQYF | TGTGCCAGCAGTTTAGGGACTAGATACTACGAGCAGTACTTC
15 | TRBD2 | . | TRBJ2-5 | TRBV7-9 | CATGTSGGVQETQYF | TGTGCCACCGGTACTAGCGGGGGTGTCCAAGAGACCCAGTACTTC
14 | . | once | TRBJ1-2 | TRBV6-6 | CASTRDNTDYGYTF | TGTGCCAGCACCCGGGACAACACAGACTATGGCTACACCTTC
14 | . | . | TRBJ1-1 | TRBV9 | CASSVGAQGTEAFF | TGTGCCAGCAGCGTAGGTGCACAGGGTACTGAAGCTTTCTTT
17 | . | . | TRBJ2-3 | TRBV4-1 | CASTSTRLAQGTDTQYF | TGCGCCAGCACCTCTACGAGACTAGCTCAGGGGACAGATACGCAGTATTTT
16 | TRBD2 | . | TRBJ2-3 | TRBV7-8 | CASSELTSGSTDTQYF | TGTGCCAGCAGCGAATTGACTAGCGGAAGCACAGATACGCAGTATTTT
14 | TRBD1 | . | TRBJ2-7 | TRBV19 | CASSAIQGSYEQYF | TGTGCCAGTAGTGCCATACAGGGGTCCTACGAGCAGTACTTC
16 | . | . | TRBJ2-1 | TRBV3-1/TRBV3-2 | CASSQLDSAPYNEQFF | TGTGCCAGCAGTCAACTGGACAGTGCCCCCTACAATGAGCAGTTCTTC
15 | TRBD1 | . | TRBJ1-4 | TRBV10-3 | CAIRTGTGDGEKLFF | TGTGCCATCAGGACAGGGACCGGGGACGGTGAAAAACTGTTTTTT
15 | . | . | TRBJ1-5 | TRBV5-1 | CASRPSGASGQPQHF | TGCGCCAGCAGACCCAGCGGGGCCTCGGGTCAGCCCCAGCATTTT
14 | . | . | TRBJ1-2 | TRBV5-6 | CASSLGQGGYGYTF | TGTGCCAGCAGCTTGGGGCAGGGTGGCTATGGCTACACCTTC
12 | TRBD2 | . | TRBJ2-1 | TRBV7-9 | CALSGTLNEQFF | TGTGCATTGAGCGGGACTCTAAATGAGCAGTTCTTC
16 | . | . | TRBJ2-1 | TRBV4-3 | CASSQARDFIYNEQFF | TGCGCCAGCAGCCAAGCACGAGACTTTATATACAATGAGCAGTTCTTC
13 | . | . | TRBJ1-5 | TRBV6-5 | CASSPDRNQPQHF | TGTGCCAGCAGCCCAGACAGAAATCAGCCCCAGCATTTT
12 | . | . | TRBJ1-2 | TRBV12-3/TRBV12-4 | CASSFDRGGYTF | TGTGCCAGCAGTTTCGATAGAGGTGGCTACACCTTC
14 | . | . | TRBJ1-3 | TRBV7-9 | CASNLAEDGHTIYF | TGTGCCAGCAACCTCGCGGAGGATGGGCACACCATATATTTT
14 | . | . | TRBJ2-2 | TRBV7-9 | CASSSGANTGELFF | TGTGCCAGCAGCTCGGGGGCGAACACCGGGGAGCTGTTTTTT
13 | . | . | TRBJ1-1 | TRBV5-1 | CASSFPRVTEAFF | TGCGCCAGCAGCTTTCCCCGGGTTACTGAAGCTTTCTTT
16 | TRBD1 | . | TRBJ2-5 | TRBV24-1 | CATSDSDSGGEKTQYF | TGTGCCACCAGTGATTCCGACTCAGGGGGTGAGAAGACCCAGTACTTC